This T cell receptor beta chain stems from a study of OX40 agonist ivuxolimab in advanced cancers. Study-level information: Two patients with cutaneous melanoma and one with hepatocellular carcinoma, three in total, showed partial responses. General study results and limits: At doses 0.1 to 3.0 mg/kg, CD4+ and CD8+ clones expanded.

Patients were excluded for autoimmune disease history or systemic immunosuppression. Baseline was the first blood sampling point, followed by cycle 4 day 1 and cycle 7 day 1. The V gene's germline CDR1 is SGDLS and CDR2 YYNGEE. With V trimmed by 3 bases and J by 4 bases, 6 bases remained unmatched. The CDR3 has 14 amino acids. A note on this clone: The antigen is not known.

Data came from immunoSEQ multiplex PCR; TCRdb stores just in-frame clones and leaves some out. The data hold about 45,000 clones, with approximately 86% observed a single time. This TCR derives from an adult with an advanced solid tumor such as melanoma, head and neck, liver or kidney cancer. The chain links TRBV9 to TRBJ1-2; 7 nucleotides agree with TRBD1. The specimen comprised CD4+ or CD8+ T cells sorted from blood, sampled in a trial of the OX40 agonist ivuxolimab. The CDR3 DNA is TGTGCCAGCAGCGCGGACAGGCAAGCCTATGGCTACACCTTC. This sequence encodes CASSADRQAYGYTF.